Presented here are 25 T cell receptor beta chains from one specimen sequenced in a study of blood T cell repertoires in COVID-19. Using immunoSEQ multiplex PCR, the repertoire was profiled, and TCRdb retains in-frame clones only, with some absent. The table lists fewer than 150,000 clones, approximately 84% of them singletons. The specimen sequenced was peripheral blood. These receptors were obtained from a human donor in a cohort sampled during active COVID-19.

This chain joins TRBV3-1 (or the pseudogene TRBV3-2) and TRBJ2-7; the D is unclear. CDR1 is LGHDT, CDR2 YNNKEL, per germline (reference sequence). This CDR3 comprises 11 residues. V was cut by 6 bases and J by 5 bases, with 8 bases left in between. CDR3 sequence (DNA): TGTGCCAGCAGGAGGTTGGACGAGCAGTACTTC. Translating gives CASRRLDEQYF.

This clone was observed a handful of times. V and J are TRBV5-1 and TRBJ2-7; 7 bases match TRBD1. The CDR3 is 15 amino acids. V dropped 5 bases and J dropped 3; count of bases not matched to a gene: 11. CDR1 SGHRS and CDR2 YFSETQ come from the germline V gene. The CDR3 spells CASRFGTDTIYEQYF. In nucleotides, the CDR3 is TGCGCCAGCAGATTCGGGACAGACACTATCTACGAGCAGTACTTC.

The chain uses TRBV7-3 and TRBJ2-3; D perhaps matches TRBD2 (7 bases). Trimming cost V 5 bases and J 3 bases, with 15 bases left between them. The CDR3 consists of 15 residues. Looked up from germline, CDR1 is SGHTA and CDR2 is FQGTGA. The CDR3: CASSPVGGGTDTQYF. In nucleotides, the CDR3 is TGTGCCAGCAGCCCGGTGGGAGGGGGGACAGATACGCAGTATTTT. The complete variable domain, with remaining parts taken from reference TRBV7-3 and TRBJ2-3, reads GAGVSQTPSNKVTEKGKYVELRCDPISGHTALYWYRQSLGQGPEFLIYFQGTGAADDSGLPNDRFFAVRPEGSVSTLKIQRTERGDSAVYLCASSPVGGGTDTQYFGPGTRLTVL.

The chain employs TRBV5-1 and TRBJ1-1; D may be TRBD1 (6 bases). CDR1 and CDR2 (germline): SGHRS, YFSETQ. V lost 3 bases, J lost 3 bases, and 12 bases lay in between. This CDR3 has 14 residues. CDR3 coding DNA: TGCGCCAGCAGCTCCTACAGGGCTGACACTGAAGCTTTCTTT. It encodes CASSSYRADTEAFF.

The V gene is TRBV3-1 (or the pseudogene TRBV3-2), the J gene TRBJ1-1; D is uncertain. The CDR3 has 13 residues. Trimming pared 1 base from V and 5 bases from J, leaving 8 bases between. CDR1 is LGHDT, CDR2 YNNKEL, per germline (reference sequence). The CDR3 bases are TGTGCCAGCAGCCAAGGCGCCTGGACTGAAGCTTTCTTT. As protein: CASSQGAWTEAFF.

V is TRBV6-6 and J is TRBJ1-6, with D tentatively TRBD1 (5 bases). Trimming shortened V by 8 bases and J by 10 bases, and 24 bases separated the two germline ends. The germline CDR1 and CDR2 sequences are MNHNY and SVGAGI (reference sequence). The CDR3 loop spans 16 amino acids. The CDR3 DNA follows: TGTGCCAGCGCCGGTCGGCAGGGAGGATTAGGGTCACCCCTCCACTTT. It yields the protein CASAGRQGGLGSPLHF.

The chain recombines TRBV19 with TRBJ2-2, with 7 bases fitting TRBD2. Germline V gives CDR1 LNHDA, CDR2 SQIVND (reference sequence). Trimming took 5 bases from V and 3 from J; bases not matched to a gene: 12. The CDR3 is 17 amino acids. Written as DNA, the CDR3 is TGTGCCAGTAGTCCCGGGGGGTCAAGAGAGTACACCGGGGAGCTGTTTTTT. Its protein product is CASSPGGSREYTGELFF.

The rearrangement joins TRBV11-2 to TRBJ2-5, with 10 bases matching TRBD1. The CDR3 loop spans 16 amino acids. V was clipped by 5 bases and J by 5 bases; unmatched bases: 11. The germline CDR1 and CDR2 sequences are SGHAT and FQNNGV. This chain's CDR3 is CASSPPTGGKSETQYF. CDR3 DNA sequence: TGTGCCAGCAGCCCCCCGACAGGGGGCAAATCGGAGACCCAGTACTTC.

As regards this clone: Different DNA sequences within this sample yield the same CDR3. The V call is TRBV7-3, the J call TRBJ2-3; a weak D match, TRBD2 (7 bases). The CDR3 is 15 residues long. Between the trimmed V and J ends, which lost 6 bases and 3 bases, there was a span of 16 bases. The germline gives CDR1 SGHTA, CDR2 FQGTGA. As DNA, the CDR3 is TGTGCCAGCAGTCGCGCCGGGGGGCAAACAGATACGCAGTATTTT. Translation gives CASSRAGGQTDTQYF.

V is TRBV5-1 and J is TRBJ2-7; 7 nucleotides match TRBD1. The CDR3 runs 13 residues. J gave up 4 bases and V 2 bases, and 3 bases lay outside the gene matches. Germline V gene data show CDR1 as SGHRS and CDR2 as YFSETQ. The DNA for the CDR3 is TGCGCCAGCAGCTTTTACAGGGGATACGAGCAGTACTTC. Translating gives CASSFYRGYEQYF.

The chain links TRBV6-9 to TRBJ1-5; possible D gene TRBD1, 6 bases. This CDR3 spans 20 amino acids. The ends were cut back, 9 bases at V and 3 bases at J, with 33 bases in the middle. Germline values: CDR1 MNHGY, CDR2 SVAAGI. CDR3 DNA: TGTGCCAGTCGACTACTTAAGAGGGAGCGACTCAGGGGTTTCAATCAGCCCCAGCATTTT. This codes for CASRLLKRERLRGFNQPQHF.

This clone was counted between two and nine times. The chain recombines TRBV30 with TRBJ1-5, with 11 bases identical to TRBD1. V was clipped by 2 bases and J by 8 bases; unmatched bases: 5. This CDR3 is built from 14 residues. CDR1 is GTSNPN and CDR2 is SVGIG in the germline V gene (reference sequence). The CDR3, as DNA: TGTGCCTGGAGTAGGGGGACAGGGGGTAAGCCCCAGCATTTT. Residues: CAWSRGTGGKPQHF.

This chain joins TRBV6-5 and TRBJ1-5; D call uncertain. The CDR3 has 13 amino acids. V was trimmed by 6 bases and J by 0 bases, leaving 6 bases between them. The germline V gene has CDR1 MNHEY and CDR2 SVGAGI. CDR3 amino acids: CASRRGSNQPQHF. DNA for the CDR3: TGTGCCAGCAGAAGAGGTAGCAATCAGCCCCAGCATTTT.

J is TRBJ2-7 and V is TRBV15; D is ambiguous. The germline CDR1 and CDR2 sequences are LNHNV and YYDKDF (reference sequence). The CDR3 is 15 residues long. Trimming pared 0 bases from V and 3 bases from J, leaving 12 bases between. The CDR3 loop reads CATSRDRLRGYEQYF. As DNA, the CDR3 is TGTGCCACCAGCAGAGATCGCCTCAGAGGCTACGAGCAGTACTTC.

This clone was seen a few times. The chain carries TRBV6-5 and TRBJ1-2, with unresolved D. Looked up from germline, CDR1 is MNHEY and CDR2 is SVGAGI. V was pared by 6 bases and J by 0 bases, with 8 bases between. The CDR3 extends over 13 amino acids. The CDR3 spells CASSRETNYGYTF. The CDR3 DNA is TGTGCCAGCAGCCGGGAGACTAACTATGGCTACACCTTC.

This chain joins TRBV18 and TRBJ2-5, with 11 bases matching TRBD1. The germline gives CDR1 KGHSH, CDR2 LQKENI. V lost 5 bases, J lost 0 bases, and 5 bases stayed unmatched. This CDR3 comprises 16 residues. This CDR3 reads CASSEGTGGYQETQYF. The DNA of the CDR3 is TGTGCCAGCTCAGAAGGGACAGGGGGTTACCAAGAGACCCAGTACTTC.

The chain joins TRBV19 to TRBJ1-5; D is undetermined. This CDR3 comprises 13 residues. Trimming cost V 5 bases and J 2 bases, with 7 bases left between them. CDR1 is LNHDA and CDR2 is SQIVND in the germline V gene (reference sequence). The CDR3 DNA sequence: TGTGCCAGTAGTGGCACCGGCAATCAGCCCCAGCATTTT. This codes for CASSGTGNQPQHF.

The genes are TRBV5-5 and TRBJ1-1; D possibly corresponds to TRBD1 (5 bases). V was cut by 3 bases and J by 11 bases, with 23 bases left in between. CDR3 length equals 15 residues. Germline V CDR1 and CDR2: SGHKS, YYEKEE (reference sequence). In DNA form, the CDR3 reads TGTGCCAGCAGCTGGGACCATTCACCCCTCCGGGAGGCTTTCTTT. This gives the protein CASSWDHSPLREAFF.

The chain couples TRBV6-1 to TRBJ1-2; 9 bases align to TRBD1. V gave up 3 bases and J gave up 3 bases; unmatched junction bases: 8. The CDR3 runs to 16 residues. Germline V gene data show CDR1 as MNHNS and CDR2 as SASEGT. The DNA for the CDR3 is TGTGCCAGCAGTGATTGGACAGGGGATATTGACTATGGCTACACCTTC. Translated, it gives CASSDWTGDIDYGYTF.

The J gene is TRBJ2-7, the V gene TRBV5-4; D perhaps matches TRBD1 (6 bases). The length of the CDR3 is 15 residues. The V gene's germline CDR1 is SGHNT and CDR2 YYREEE (reference sequence). V dropped 3 bases and J dropped 4 bases, with 17 bases sitting between them. The chain's CDR3 is CASSYSQGSVYEQYF. In nucleotides, the CDR3 is TGTGCCAGCAGCTACTCCCAGGGGTCGGTTTACGAGCAGTACTTC.

This chain links TRBV2 with TRBJ1-3; 8 nucleotides align to TRBD1. CDR1 and CDR2 from the germline V gene are SNHLY and FYNNEI. CDR3 length equals 15 residues. Trimming removed 5 bases from V and 2 bases from J; junction bases left unmatched: 5. The CDR3 loop reads CASSPTGEAGNTIYF. The CDR3 DNA reads TGTGCCAGCAGTCCGACAGGGGAAGCTGGAAACACCATATATTTT.

The chain has TRBV4-2 and TRBJ2-5; 7 nucleotides agree with TRBD2. V was pared by 0 bases and J by 7 bases, with 8 bases of the junction left unmatched. The CDR3 consists of 15 residues. Per the germline V gene, CDR1 is LGHNA and CDR2 is YNFKEQ. CDR3 protein: CASSQEPSGSGTQYF. CDR3 sequence (DNA): TGTGCCAGCAGCCAAGAACCTAGCGGCTCCGGGACCCAGTACTTC.

The rearrangement joins TRBV2 to TRBJ2-3; TRBD1 agrees at 7 bases. Looked up from germline, CDR1 is SNHLY and CDR2 is FYNNEI. This CDR3 region has 14 residues. Trimming took 6 bases from V and 3 from J; bases not matched to a gene: 6. CDR3 protein: CASRPGQQTDTQYF. DNA of the CDR3: TGTGCCAGCAGGCCGGGACAGCAAACAGATACGCAGTATTTT.

The rearrangement links TRBV10-2 to TRBJ1-1, with D possibly being TRBD1 (5 bases). The length of the CDR3 is 16 residues. The V gene lost 3 bases and the J gene lost 5 bases, with 19 bases spanning the gap. Germline CDR1 WSHSY, CDR2 SAAADI. CDR3 amino acids: CASSDRVGPAGTEAFF. DNA of the CDR3: TGCGCCAGCAGTGATCGGGTCGGTCCGGCAGGGACTGAAGCTTTCTTT.

The gene calls are TRBV7-2 and TRBJ2-7, with TRBD1 identical over 7 bases. This CDR3 spans 15 amino acids. The germline gives CDR1 SGHTA, CDR2 FQGNSA. V was pared by 4 bases and J by 7 bases, with 13 bases of the junction left unmatched. The CDR3 nucleotides read TGTGCCAGCAGCTCGACCTTAGTAGGGGGCGTAGAGCAGTACTTC. It specifies CASSSTLVGGVEQYF.